Below, one T cell receptor (beta chain) is given with its context. The entry originates in a study of blood T cell repertoires in COVID-19. About the research overall: Sample material is recorded as cDNA or gDNA derived from T cells, B-cell-depleted T cells, or PBMCs.

In the original processing: Amplified reference gene primers provided the basis for estimating nucleated cell counts. The data were produced by immunoSEQ multiplex PCR, yet TCRdb's version contains in-frame clones alone and is incomplete. Clone size and the V and J calls come from that table; the DNA yielded D and trimming. The sample has fewer than 120,000 clones, over 60% seen once. The CDR3 runs to 20 residues. Per germline, CDR1 SGHVS and CDR2 FQNEAQ. Trimming cost V 2 bases and J 3 bases, with 27 bases left between them. This clonotype originated in an elderly woman with acute or convalescent COVID-19. The sequenced sample was peripheral blood. J is TRBJ2-3 and V is TRBV7-8; a weak D match, TRBD2 (7 bases). The CDR3 DNA reads as TGTGCCAGCAGCTTAAACCACATTCGCCTGACTAGCAGGGGAACAGATACGCAGTATTTT. Translating gives CASSLNHIRLTSRGTDTQYF.